The rows below give T cell receptor beta chains drawn from one sample of a study of CD8+ T cells in alopecia areata. TCRdb's copy holds only in-frame clones and misses some; the assay was immunoSEQ multiplex PCR. The table lists about 190,000 clones, around 56% of them singletons, with 0.65% to 0.7% in the top ten. The specimen was CD4+ T cells sorted from blood, collected at week 4, from a patient treated with tofacitinib. These receptor sequences come from a human donor with alopecia areata. Both conserved end residues are part of each CDR3. A D gene is named only where the DNA matches it firmly. Size is stated for part of the rows, as once, few or many counts, or as a class when the clone is expanded.

d_gene,v_gene,abundance,j_gene,CDR3nt,CDR3aa
NA,TRBV5-1,NA,TRBJ1-2,TGCGCCAGCAGCTTGAGTGGCCAGGGGAGCTATGGCTACACCTTC,CASSLSGQGSYGYTF
NA,TRBV29-1,NA,TRBJ2-3,TGCAGCGTTGATTCGGCAGATACGCAGTATTTT,CSVDSADTQYF
NA,TRBV11-2,few,TRBJ2-5,TGTGCCAGCAGCTCGCCGGTGAACCTCCAAGAGACCCAGTACTTC,CASSSPVNLQETQYF
TRBD2,TRBV5-1,few,TRBJ2-2,TGCGCCAGCAGCCCCTCCGGGGGGAGCACCACCGGGGAGCTGTTTTTT,CASSPSGGSTTGELFF
TRBD2,TRBV29-1,NA,TRBJ2-3,TGCAGCGTTAAAAGGATCGGGAGGGGAACAGATACGCAGTATTTT,CSVKRIGRGTDTQYF
TRBD1,TRBV30,NA,TRBJ1-1,TGTGCCTGGAGGGTCCCTCACAGGGGAGGAGGCACTGAAGCTTTCTTT,CAWRVPHRGGGTEAFF
TRBD1,TRBV30,NA,TRBJ2-3,TGTGCCTGGAGTGGGTCGACAGGGGGATTGACAGATACGCAGTATTTT,CAWSGSTGGLTDTQYF
NA,TRBV30,few,TRBJ1-3,TGTGCCTGGAGGCCGAGTGGAAACACCATATATTTT,CAWRPSGNTIYF
NA,TRBV30,once,TRBJ1-2,TGTGCCTGGAGCGAACCGGGACAAATAAACTATGGCTACACCTTC,CAWSEPGQINYGYTF
NA,TRBV2,NA,TRBJ1-2,TGTGCCAGCTCCGGCGGGGGCGCGGACTACACCTTC,CASSGGGADYTF
TRBD2,TRBV7-3,NA,TRBJ2-1,TGTGCCAGCAGCTTGTTAGCGGGAGGGAATGAGCAGTTCTTC,CASSLLAGGNEQFF
TRBD1,TRBV29-1,few,TRBJ2-6,TGCAGCGCACAGGGGGCGCAAGGGGCCAACGTCCTGACTTTC,CSAQGAQGANVLTF
NA,TRBV29-1,NA,TRBJ1-1,TGCAGCGTTGCCTTACGAAACACTGAAGCTTTCTTT,CSVALRNTEAFF
NA,TRBV5-1,NA,TRBJ1-1,TGCGCCAGCAGCTTTAACGGGCTGAACACTGAAGCTTTCTTT,CASSFNGLNTEAFF
TRBD1,TRBV19,NA,TRBJ1-5,TGTGCCAGTAGTTTTGACAGGGTCAACAATCAGCCCCAGCATTTT,CASSFDRVNNQPQHF
NA,TRBV7-3,NA,TRBJ1-1,TGTGCCAGCAGCTTACTGGAGAACACTGAAGCTTTCTTT,CASSLLENTEAFF
NA,TRBV9,NA,TRBJ1-5,TGTGCCAGCAGCGTGGAAGATAATCAGCCCCAGCATTTT,CASSVEDNQPQHF